Listed below are T cell receptor beta chains from one sample, sequenced in a study of cytomegalovirus exposure and HLA in healthy donors. The table came from immunoSEQ multiplex PCR; TCRdb's copy has only in-frame clones and leaves some out. The repertoire shows 150,000 to 200,000 clones; the top ten hold about 6.5%. Sequencing input: PBMCs. The receptors were gathered from a man aged 25-45 years in good health and CMV-seronegative. Both conserved end residues are part of each CDR3. The D gene is left open where the match is weak.

>TRBV19|TRBD1|TRBJ2-7
TGTGCCTCATCGGGGACAGGGGGATACGAGCAGTACTTC
CASSGTGGYEQYF
>TRBV13|NA|TRBJ1-3
TGTGCCAGCAGGGGGCGAGGCTCTGGAAACACCATATATTTT
CASRGRGSGNTIYF
>TRBV2|TRBD2|TRBJ2-7
TGTGCCAGCAGTAAGGCTAGCGGGAGTTACGAGCAGTACTTC
CASSKASGSYEQYF
>TRBV7-9|NA|TRBJ1-1
TGTGCCAGCGGCAGGGTAGGAACTGAAGCTTTCTTT
CASGRVGTEAFF
>TRBV20-1|NA|TRBJ2-7
TGCAGTGCTGTCTTGTTAAGGAGGGAGTACTTC
CSAVLLRREYF
>TRBV5-6|TRBD1|TRBJ1-4
TGTGCCAGCAGCTTGGATAGGGCAGGGGGAGAAAAACTGTTTTTT
CASSLDRAGGEKLFF
>TRBV19|NA|TRBJ2-1
TGTGCCAGTAGTATGCCCCACCGGAGACCCGACGGCAATGAGCAGTTCTTC
CASSMPHRRPDGNEQFF
>TRBV6-1|NA|TRBJ1-3
TGTGCCAGCAGTGAATTGCGGGGTTCCTCAGGAAACACCATATATTTT
CASSELRGSSGNTIYF
>TRBV9|NA|TRBJ1-3
TGTGCCAGCAGCGTAGGAGGGTTCGGAAACACCATATATTTT
CASSVGGFGNTIYF
>TRBV9|TRBD2|TRBJ2-7
TGTGCCAGCAACCTAGCGGGAGGGCCTCTGGACGAGCAGTACTTC
CASNLAGGPLDEQYF
>TRBV11-3|NA|TRBJ2-1
TGTGCCAGCAGCTTATACCAGGCTCTCAATGAGCAGTTCTTC
CASSLYQALNEQFF
>TRBV15|TRBD2|TRBJ2-1
TGTGCCACCAGCAGAGTTGCTAGCGGGAGCTACAATGAGCAGTTCTTC
CATSRVASGSYNEQFF
>TRBV5-6|NA|TRBJ2-5
TGTGCCAGCAGCTTGCAGAACCAAGAGACCCAGTACTTC
CASSLQNQETQYF
>TRBV4-2|TRBD2|TRBJ2-3
TGTGCCAGCAGCCAAGATGGGCTAGCGGGCCCGAGCACAGATACGCAGTATTTT
CASSQDGLAGPSTDTQYF
>TRBV5-1|NA|TRBJ2-3
TGCGCCAGCAGCTTTACACAGGGCACAGATACGCAGTATTTT
CASSFTQGTDTQYF
>TRBV30|NA|TRBJ1-2
TGTGCCTGGAGTGTGGGAGGCATCCTCCCATCCTATGGCTACACCTTC
CAWSVGGILPSYGYTF
>TRBV15|NA|TRBJ2-7
TGTGCCACCAGACTTACAGCAGACTCCTACGAGCAGTACTTC
CATRLTADSYEQYF
>TRBV5-1|NA|TRBJ2-7
TGCGCCAGCAGCTTGGTTATCCACGAGCAGTACTTC
CASSLVIHEQYF
>TRBV4-3|TRBD2|TRBJ2-5
TGCGCCAGCAGCCGCGAAATAGCGGGGGGGAGAGAGGCCCAGTACTTC
CASSREIAGGREAQYF